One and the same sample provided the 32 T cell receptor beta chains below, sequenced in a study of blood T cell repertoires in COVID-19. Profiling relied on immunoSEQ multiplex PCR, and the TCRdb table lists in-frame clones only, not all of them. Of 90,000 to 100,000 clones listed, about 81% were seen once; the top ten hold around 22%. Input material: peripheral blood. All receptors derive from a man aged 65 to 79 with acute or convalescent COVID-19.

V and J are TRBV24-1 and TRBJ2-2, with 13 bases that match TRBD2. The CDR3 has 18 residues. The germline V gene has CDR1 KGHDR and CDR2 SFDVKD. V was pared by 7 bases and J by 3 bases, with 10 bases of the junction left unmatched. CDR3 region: CATSRGTSGKVDTGELFF. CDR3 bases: TGTGCCACCAGCAGAGGGACTAGCGGGAAGGTTGACACCGGGGAGCTGTTTTTT.

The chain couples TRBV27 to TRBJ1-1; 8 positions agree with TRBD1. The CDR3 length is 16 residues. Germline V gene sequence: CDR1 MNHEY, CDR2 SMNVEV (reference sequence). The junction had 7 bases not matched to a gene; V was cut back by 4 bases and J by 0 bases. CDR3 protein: CASSSRTGLLNTEAFF. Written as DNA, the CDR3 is TGTGCCAGCAGTTCCCGGACAGGGCTTCTGAACACTGAAGCTTTCTTT.

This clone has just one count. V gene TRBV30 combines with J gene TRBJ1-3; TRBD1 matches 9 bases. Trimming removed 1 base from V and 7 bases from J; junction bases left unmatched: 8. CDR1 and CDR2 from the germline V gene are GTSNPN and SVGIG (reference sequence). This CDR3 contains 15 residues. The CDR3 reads CAWSADRGVINTIYF. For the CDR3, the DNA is TGTGCCTGGAGTGCTGACAGGGGGGTAATCAACACCATATATTTT.

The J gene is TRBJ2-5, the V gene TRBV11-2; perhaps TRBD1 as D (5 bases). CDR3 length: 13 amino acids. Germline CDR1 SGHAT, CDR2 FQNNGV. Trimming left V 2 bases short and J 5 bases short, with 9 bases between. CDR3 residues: CASSLQGRETQYF. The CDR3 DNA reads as TGTGCCAGCAGCTTACAGGGAAGGGAGACCCAGTACTTC.

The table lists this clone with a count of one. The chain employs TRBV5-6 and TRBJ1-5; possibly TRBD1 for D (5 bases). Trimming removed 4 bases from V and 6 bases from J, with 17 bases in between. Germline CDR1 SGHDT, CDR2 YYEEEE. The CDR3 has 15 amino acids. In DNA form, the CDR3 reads TGTGCCAGCAGCCGCCAAATTCAGGGTGGTCAGCCCCAGCATTTT. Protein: CASSRQIQGGQPQHF.

The CDR3 is CASSYRTGRSNEQFF. The CDR3 DNA sequence: TGTGCCAGCAGCTATCGGACAGGGAGGAGCAATGAGCAGTTCTTC. The rearrangement joins TRBV27 to TRBJ2-1; 8 bases map to TRBD1. From germline, CDR1 is MNHEY and CDR2 SMNVEV (reference sequence). Trimming removed 6 bases from V and 6 bases from J; junction bases left unmatched: 10. This CDR3 region has 15 residues.

The CDR3 sequence: CASSHGRDQPQHF. CDR3 nucleotides: TGTGCCAGCTCCCACGGGAGGGATCAGCCCCAGCATTTT. This sequence joins TRBV6-5 and TRBJ1-5; no firm D call. V shed 8 bases and J shed 5 bases, with 13 bases lying between them. The CDR3 is made up of 13 amino acids. CDR1 is MNHEY, CDR2 SVGAGI, per germline.

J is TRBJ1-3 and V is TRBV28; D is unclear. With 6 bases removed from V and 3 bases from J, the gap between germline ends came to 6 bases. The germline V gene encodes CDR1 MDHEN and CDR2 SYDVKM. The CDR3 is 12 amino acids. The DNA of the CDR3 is TGTGCCAGCAGCCCCGGTGGAAACACCATATATTTT. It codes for CASSPGGNTIYF.

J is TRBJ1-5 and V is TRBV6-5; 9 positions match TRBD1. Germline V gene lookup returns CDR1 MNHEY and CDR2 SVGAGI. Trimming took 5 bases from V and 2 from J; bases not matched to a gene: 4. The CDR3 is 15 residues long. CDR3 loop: CASSITGGGNQPQHF. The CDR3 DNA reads TGTGCCAGCAGTATCACAGGGGGCGGCAATCAGCCCCAGCATTTT.

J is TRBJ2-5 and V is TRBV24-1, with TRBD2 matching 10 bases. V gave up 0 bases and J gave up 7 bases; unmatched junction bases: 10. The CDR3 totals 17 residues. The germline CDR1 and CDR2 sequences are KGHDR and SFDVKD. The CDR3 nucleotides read TGTGCCACCAGTGATTTGGCTCCCGCAAGCGGGGGGGGGACCCAGTACTTC. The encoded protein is CATSDLAPASGGGTQYF.

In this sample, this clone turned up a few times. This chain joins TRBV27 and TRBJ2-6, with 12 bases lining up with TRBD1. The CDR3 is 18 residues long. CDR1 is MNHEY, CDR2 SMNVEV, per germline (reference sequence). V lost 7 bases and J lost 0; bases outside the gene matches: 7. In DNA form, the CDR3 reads TGTGCCAGCACCAGAGGGGACAGGGGGCTCTCTGGGGCCAACGTCCTGACTTTC. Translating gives CASTRGDRGLSGANVLTF.

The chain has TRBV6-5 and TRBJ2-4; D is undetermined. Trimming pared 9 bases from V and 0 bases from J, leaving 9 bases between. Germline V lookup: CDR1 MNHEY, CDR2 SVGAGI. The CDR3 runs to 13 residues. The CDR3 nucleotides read TGTGCCAGTTTAGATGAAGCCAAAAACATTCAGTACTTC. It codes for CASLDEAKNIQYF.

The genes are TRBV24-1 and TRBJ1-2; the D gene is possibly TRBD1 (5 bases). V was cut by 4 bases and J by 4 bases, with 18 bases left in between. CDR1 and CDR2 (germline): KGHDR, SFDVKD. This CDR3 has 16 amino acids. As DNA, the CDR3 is TGTGCCACCAGTGACCCCGGGAAGGGGACTACCTATGGCTACACCTTC. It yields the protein CATSDPGKGTTYGYTF.

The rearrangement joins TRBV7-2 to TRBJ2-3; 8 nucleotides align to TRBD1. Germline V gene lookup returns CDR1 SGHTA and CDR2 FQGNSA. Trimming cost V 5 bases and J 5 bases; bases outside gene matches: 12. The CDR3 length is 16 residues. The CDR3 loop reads CASSPGGQGAKDTQYF. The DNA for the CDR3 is TGTGCCAGCAGCCCAGGTGGCCAGGGGGCCAAAGATACGCAGTATTTT.

The DNA of the CDR3 is TGTGCCACCAGTGATGCAGGACTAGCGGGAGCCGGGGGCGAGCAGTACTTC. Protein product: CATSDAGLAGAGGEQYF. V gene TRBV24-1 combines with J gene TRBJ2-7, with 13 bases lining up with TRBD2. CDR3 size: 17 residues. The V and J ends lost 3 bases and 6 bases, in that order; junction bases with no gene match: 10. The V gene's germline CDR1 is KGHDR and CDR2 SFDVKD.

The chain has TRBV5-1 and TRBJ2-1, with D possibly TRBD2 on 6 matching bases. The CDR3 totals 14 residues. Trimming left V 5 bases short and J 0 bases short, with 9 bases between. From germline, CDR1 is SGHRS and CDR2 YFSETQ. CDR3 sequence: CASSGGSSYNEQFF. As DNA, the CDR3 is TGCGCCAGCAGTGGAGGGAGCTCCTACAATGAGCAGTTCTTC. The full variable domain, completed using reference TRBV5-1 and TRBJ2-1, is KAGVTQTPRYLIKTRGQQVTLSCSPISGHRSVSWYQQTPGQGLQFLFEYFSETQRNKGNFPGRFSGRQFSNSRSEMNVSTLELGDSALYLCASSGGSSYNEQFFGPGTRLTVL.

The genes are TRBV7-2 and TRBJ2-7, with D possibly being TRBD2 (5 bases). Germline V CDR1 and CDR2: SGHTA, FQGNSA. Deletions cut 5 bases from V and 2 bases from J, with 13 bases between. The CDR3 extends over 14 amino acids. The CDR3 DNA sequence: TGTGCCAGCAGCCCCCGGAGGCCCCCCTACGAGCAGTACTTC. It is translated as CASSPRRPPYEQYF.

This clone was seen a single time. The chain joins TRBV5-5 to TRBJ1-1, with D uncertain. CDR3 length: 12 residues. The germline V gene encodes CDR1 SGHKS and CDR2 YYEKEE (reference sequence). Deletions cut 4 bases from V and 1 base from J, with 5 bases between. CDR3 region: CASSRGNTEAFF. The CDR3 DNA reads TGTGCCAGCAGCCGGGGGAACACTGAAGCTTTCTTT. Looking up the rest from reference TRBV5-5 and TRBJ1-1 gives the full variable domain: DAGVTQSPTHLIKTRGQQVTLRCSPISGHKSVSWYQQVLGQGPQFIFQYYEKEERGRGNFPDRFSARQFPNYSSELNVNALLLGDSALYLCASSRGNTEAFFGQGTRLTVV.

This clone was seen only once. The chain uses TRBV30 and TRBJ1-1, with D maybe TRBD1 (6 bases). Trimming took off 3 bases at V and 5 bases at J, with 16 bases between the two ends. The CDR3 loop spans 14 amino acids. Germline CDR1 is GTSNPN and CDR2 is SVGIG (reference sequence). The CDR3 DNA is TGTGCCTGGAGCGCAGGGGACCGCTATACTGAAGCTTTCTTT. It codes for CAWSAGDRYTEAFF.

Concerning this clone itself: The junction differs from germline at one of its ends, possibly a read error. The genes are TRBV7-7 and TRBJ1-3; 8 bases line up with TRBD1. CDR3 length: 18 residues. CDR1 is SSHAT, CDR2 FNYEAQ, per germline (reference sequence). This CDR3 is CASSRGQGEVSSGNTIYF. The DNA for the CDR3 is TGTGCTAGCAGCCGTGGACAGGGCGAGGTGAGCTCTGGAAACACCATATATTTT.

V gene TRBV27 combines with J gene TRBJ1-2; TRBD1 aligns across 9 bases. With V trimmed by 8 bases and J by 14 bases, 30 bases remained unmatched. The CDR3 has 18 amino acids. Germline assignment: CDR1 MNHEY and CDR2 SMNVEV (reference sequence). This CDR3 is CASPWDRVMWAGQGSETF. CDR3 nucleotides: TGTGCCAGCCCATGGGACAGGGTCATGTGGGCTGGACAGGGATCGGAAACCTTC.

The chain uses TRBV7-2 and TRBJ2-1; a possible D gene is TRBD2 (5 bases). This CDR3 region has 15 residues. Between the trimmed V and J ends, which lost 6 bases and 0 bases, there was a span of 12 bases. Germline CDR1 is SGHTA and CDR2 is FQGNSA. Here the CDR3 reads CASRGGLSSYNEQFF. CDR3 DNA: TGTGCCAGCAGAGGCGGGCTGAGCTCCTACAATGAGCAGTTCTTC.

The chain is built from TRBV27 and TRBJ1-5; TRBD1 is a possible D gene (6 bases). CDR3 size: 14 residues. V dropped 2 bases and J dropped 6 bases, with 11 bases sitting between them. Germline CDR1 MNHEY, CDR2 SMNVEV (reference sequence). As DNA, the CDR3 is TGTGCCAGCAGTTTAACCAGGGGCGTTCAGCCCCAGCATTTT. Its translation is CASSLTRGVQPQHF.

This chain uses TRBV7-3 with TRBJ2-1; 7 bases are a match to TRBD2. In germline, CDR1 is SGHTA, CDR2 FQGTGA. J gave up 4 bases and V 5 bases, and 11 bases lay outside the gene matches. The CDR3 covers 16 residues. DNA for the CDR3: TGTGCCAGCAGCGTAGGGACTACCCTTCCTTACAATGAGCAGTTCTTC. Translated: CASSVGTTLPYNEQFF.

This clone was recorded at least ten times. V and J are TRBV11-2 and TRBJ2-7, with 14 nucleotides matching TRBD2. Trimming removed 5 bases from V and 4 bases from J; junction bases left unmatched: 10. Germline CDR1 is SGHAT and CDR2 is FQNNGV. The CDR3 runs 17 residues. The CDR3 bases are TGTGCCAGCAGCACCCGACTAGCGGGAGGGCCTAGGTACGAGCAGTACTTC. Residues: CASSTRLAGGPRYEQYF. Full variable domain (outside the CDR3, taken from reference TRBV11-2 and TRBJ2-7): EAGVAQSPRYKIIEKRQSVAFWCNPISGHATLYWYQQILGQGPKLLIQFQNNGVVDDSQLPKDRFSAERLKGVDSTLKIQPAKLEDSAVYLCASSTRLAGGPRYEQYFGPGTRLTVT.

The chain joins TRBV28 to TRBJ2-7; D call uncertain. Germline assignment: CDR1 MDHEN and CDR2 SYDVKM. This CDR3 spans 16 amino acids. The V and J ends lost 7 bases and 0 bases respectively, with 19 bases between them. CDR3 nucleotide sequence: TGTGCCAGCATGGTACCAGGCACGCGCCCCTCCTACGAGCAGTACTTC. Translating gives CASMVPGTRPSYEQYF.

In nucleotides, the CDR3 is TGTGCCAGCAGCCTCCTACTAGCGCAGGACACCGGGGAGCTGTTTTTT. It is translated as CASSLLLAQDTGELFF. V gene TRBV5-8 combines with J gene TRBJ2-2, with 7 bases that match TRBD2. This CDR3 has 16 residues. V lost 4 bases, J lost 3 bases, and 9 bases stayed unmatched. CDR1 and CDR2 (germline): SGHTS, YDEGEE.

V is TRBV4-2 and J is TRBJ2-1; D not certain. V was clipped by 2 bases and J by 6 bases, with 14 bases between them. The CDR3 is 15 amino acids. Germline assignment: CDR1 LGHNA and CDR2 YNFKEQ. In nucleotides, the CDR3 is TGTGCCAGCAGCCAACAGACTGGATACCGCAATGAGCAGTTCTTC. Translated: CASSQQTGYRNEQFF.

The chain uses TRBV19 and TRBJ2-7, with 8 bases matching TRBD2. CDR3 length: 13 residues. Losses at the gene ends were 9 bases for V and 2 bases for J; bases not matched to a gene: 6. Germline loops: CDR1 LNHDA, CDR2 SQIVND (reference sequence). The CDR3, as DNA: TGTGCCAGCCGGGGAGCGGGAGCCTACGAGCAGTACTTC. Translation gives CASRGAGAYEQYF.

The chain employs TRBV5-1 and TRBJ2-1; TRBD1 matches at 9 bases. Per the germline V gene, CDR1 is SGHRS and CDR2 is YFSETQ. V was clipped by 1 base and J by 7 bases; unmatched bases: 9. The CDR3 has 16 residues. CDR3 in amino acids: CASSLLGQGSGNEQFF. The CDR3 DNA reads TGCGCCAGCAGCTTGTTAGGACAGGGGTCGGGGAATGAGCAGTTCTTC.

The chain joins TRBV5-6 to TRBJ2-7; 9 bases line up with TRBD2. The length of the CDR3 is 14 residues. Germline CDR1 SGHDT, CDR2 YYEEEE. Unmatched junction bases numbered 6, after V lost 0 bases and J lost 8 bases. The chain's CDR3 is CASSLGSSGSKQYF. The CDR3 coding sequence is TGTGCCAGCAGCTTGGGAAGTAGCGGGAGTAAGCAGTACTTC.

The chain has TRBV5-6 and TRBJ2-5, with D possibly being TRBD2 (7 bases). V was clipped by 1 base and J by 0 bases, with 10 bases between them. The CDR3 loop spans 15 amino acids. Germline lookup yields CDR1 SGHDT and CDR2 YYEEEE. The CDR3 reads CASSLLGGDQETQYF. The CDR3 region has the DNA TGTGCCAGCAGCTTGCTAGGGGGGGACCAAGAGACCCAGTACTTC.